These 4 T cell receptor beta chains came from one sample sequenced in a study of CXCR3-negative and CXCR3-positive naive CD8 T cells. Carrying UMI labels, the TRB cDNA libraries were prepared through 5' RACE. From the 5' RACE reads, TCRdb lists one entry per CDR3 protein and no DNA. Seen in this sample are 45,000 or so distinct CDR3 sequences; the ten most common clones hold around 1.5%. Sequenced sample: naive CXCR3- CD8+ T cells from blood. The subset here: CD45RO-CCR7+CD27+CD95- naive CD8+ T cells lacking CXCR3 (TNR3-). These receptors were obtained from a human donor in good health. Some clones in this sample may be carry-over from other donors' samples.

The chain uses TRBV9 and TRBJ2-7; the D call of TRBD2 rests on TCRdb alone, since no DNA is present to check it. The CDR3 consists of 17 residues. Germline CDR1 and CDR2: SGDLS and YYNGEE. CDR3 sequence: CASSPTWIAGDLYEQYF. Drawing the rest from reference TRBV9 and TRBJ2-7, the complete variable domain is DSGVTQTPKHLITATGQRVTLRCSPRSGDLSVYWYQQSLDQGLQFLIQYYNGEERAKGNILERFSAQQFPDLHSELNLSSLELGDSALYFCASSPTWIAGDLYEQYFGPGTRLTVT.

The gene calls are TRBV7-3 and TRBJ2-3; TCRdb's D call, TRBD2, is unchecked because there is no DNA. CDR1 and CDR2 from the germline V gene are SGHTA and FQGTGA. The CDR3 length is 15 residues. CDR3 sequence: CASSGAGGPLDTQYF. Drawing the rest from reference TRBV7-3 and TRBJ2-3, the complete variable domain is GAGVSQTPSNKVTEKGKYVELRCDPISGHTALYWYRQSLGQGPEFLIYFQGTGAADDSGLPNDRFFAVRPEGSVSTLKIQRTERGDSAVYLCASSGAGGPLDTQYFGPGTRLTVL.

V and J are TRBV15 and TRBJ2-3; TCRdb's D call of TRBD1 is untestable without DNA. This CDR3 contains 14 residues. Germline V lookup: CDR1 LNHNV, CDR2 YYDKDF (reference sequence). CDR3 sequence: CATSWTGGADTQYF.

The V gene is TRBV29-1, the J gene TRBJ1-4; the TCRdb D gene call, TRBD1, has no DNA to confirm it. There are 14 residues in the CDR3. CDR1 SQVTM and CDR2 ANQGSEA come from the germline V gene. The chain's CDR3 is CSVGGTGHNEKLFF.